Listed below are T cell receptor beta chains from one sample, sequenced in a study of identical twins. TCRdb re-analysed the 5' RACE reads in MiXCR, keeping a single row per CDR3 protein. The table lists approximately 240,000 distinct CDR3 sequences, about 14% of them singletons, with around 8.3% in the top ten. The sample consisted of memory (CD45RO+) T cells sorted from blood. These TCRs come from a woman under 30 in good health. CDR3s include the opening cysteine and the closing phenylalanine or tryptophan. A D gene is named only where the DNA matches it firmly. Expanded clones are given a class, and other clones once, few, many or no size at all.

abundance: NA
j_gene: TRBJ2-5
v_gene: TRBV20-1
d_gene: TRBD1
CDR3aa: CSAPPKTGGAETQYF
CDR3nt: TGCAGTGCCCCCCCGAAGACAGGGGGCGCGGAGACCCAGTACTTC

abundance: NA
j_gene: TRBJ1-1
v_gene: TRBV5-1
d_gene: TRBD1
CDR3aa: CASSLGGTGRVNTEAFF
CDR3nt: TGCGCCAGCAGCTTGGGAGGGACAGGGAGGGTGAACACTGAAGCTTTCTTT

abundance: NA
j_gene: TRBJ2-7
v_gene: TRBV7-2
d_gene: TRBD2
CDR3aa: CASSLTLASGSHEQYF
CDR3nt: TGTGCCAGCAGCTTGACACTCGCTAGCGGGAGTCACGAGCAGTACTTC

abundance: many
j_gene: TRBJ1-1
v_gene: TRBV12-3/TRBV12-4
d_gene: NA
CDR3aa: CASSYISNTEAFF
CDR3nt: TGTGCCAGCAGTTATATTTCTAACACTGAAGCTTTCTTT

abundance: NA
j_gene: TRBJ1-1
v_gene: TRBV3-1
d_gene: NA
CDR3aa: CASSQGGRPELNTEAFF
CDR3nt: TGTGCCAGCAGCCAAGGGGGAAGGCCGGAACTGAACACTGAAGCTTTCTTT

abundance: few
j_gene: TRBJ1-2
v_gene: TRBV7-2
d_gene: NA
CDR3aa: CASSFRQGNGYTF
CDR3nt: TGTGCCAGCAGCTTTCGGCAGGGTAACGGCTACACCTTC

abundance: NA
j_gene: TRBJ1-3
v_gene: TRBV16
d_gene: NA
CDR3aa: CASSQSTGNTIYF
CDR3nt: TGTGCCAGCAGCCAATCGACGGGAAACACCATATATTTT

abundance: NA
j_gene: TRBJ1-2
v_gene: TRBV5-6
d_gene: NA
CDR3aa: CASSFVKGGLAYGYTF
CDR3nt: TGTGCCAGCAGCTTCGTCAAGGGTGGTTTAGCCTATGGCTACACCTTC

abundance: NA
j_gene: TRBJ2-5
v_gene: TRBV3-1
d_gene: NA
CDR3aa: CASSQDQRSQYF
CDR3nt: TGTGCCAGCAGCCAAGATCAGCGCTCCCAGTACTTC

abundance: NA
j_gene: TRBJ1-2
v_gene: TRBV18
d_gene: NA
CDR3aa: CASSPAQGDFYGYTF
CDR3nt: TGTGCCAGCTCACCGGCCCAGGGCGACTTCTATGGCTACACCTTC

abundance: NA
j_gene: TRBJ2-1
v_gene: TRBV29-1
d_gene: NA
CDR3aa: CSVEDRDEQFF
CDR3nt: TGCAGCGTTGAAGATCGGGATGAGCAGTTCTTC

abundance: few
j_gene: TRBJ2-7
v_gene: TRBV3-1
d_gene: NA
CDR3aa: CASSRQAGEEQYF
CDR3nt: TGTGCCAGCAGCCGACAGGCGGGGGAAGAGCAGTACTTC

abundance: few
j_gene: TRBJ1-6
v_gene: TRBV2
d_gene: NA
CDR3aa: CASITGRGTPLHF
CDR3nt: TGTGCCAGCATAACGGGGCGAGGGACACCCCTCCACTTT

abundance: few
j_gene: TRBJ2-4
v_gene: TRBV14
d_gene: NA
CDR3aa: CASSQGGGTPKNIQYF
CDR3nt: TGTGCCAGCAGCCAAGGGGGCGGGACACCCAAAAACATTCAGTACTTC

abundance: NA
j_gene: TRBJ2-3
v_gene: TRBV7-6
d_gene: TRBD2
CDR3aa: CAFSRGISGRSSTDTQYF
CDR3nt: TGTGCCTTCAGTCGCGGAATTAGCGGGAGGTCGAGCACAGATACGCAGTATTTT

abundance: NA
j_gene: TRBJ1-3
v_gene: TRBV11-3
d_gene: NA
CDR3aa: CASSSSAYSGNTIYF
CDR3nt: TGTGCCAGCAGCTCATCGGCCTACTCTGGAAACACCATATATTTT

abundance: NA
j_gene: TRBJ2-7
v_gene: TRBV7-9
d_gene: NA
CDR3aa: CASSPRQGQFFEQYF
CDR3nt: TGTGCCAGCAGCCCCCGGCAGGGGCAATTCTTTGAGCAGTACTTC

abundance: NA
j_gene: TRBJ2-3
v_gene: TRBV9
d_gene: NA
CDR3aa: CASSVAPTGTDTQYF
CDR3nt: TGTGCCAGCAGCGTAGCCCCTACAGGGACAGATACGCAGTATTTT

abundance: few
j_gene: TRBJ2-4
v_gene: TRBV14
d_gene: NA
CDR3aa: CASSQDASYGIQYF
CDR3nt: TGTGCCAGCAGCCAAGACGCCAGCTACGGCATTCAGTACTTC

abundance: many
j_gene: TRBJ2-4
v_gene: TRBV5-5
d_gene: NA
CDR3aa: CASGRGSSENIQYF
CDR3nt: TGTGCCAGCGGAAGGGGTTCGTCTGAAAACATTCAGTACTTC

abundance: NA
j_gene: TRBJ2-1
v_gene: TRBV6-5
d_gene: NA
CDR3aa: CASSYSGVMGYNEQFF
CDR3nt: TGTGCCAGCAGTTACTCTGGAGTTATGGGGTACAATGAGCAGTTCTTC

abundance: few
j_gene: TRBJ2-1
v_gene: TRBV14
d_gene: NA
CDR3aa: CASSQGSSVFYNEQFF
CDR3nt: TGTGCCAGCAGCCAAGGATCGAGTGTCTTCTACAATGAGCAGTTCTTC

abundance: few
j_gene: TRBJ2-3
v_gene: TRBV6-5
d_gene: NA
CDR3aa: CASSSTRGSQYF
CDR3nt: TGTGCCAGCAGTTCAACCCGGGGGTCCCAGTATTTT

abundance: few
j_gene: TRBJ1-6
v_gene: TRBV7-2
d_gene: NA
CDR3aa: CASSQGPYLDSPLHF
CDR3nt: TGTGCCAGCAGCCAAGGGCCGTATCTGGATTCACCCCTCCACTTT

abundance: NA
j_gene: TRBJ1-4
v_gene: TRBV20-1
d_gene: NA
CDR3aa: CSVPRGEKLFF
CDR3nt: TGCAGTGTTCCCCGTGGTGAAAAACTGTTTTTT

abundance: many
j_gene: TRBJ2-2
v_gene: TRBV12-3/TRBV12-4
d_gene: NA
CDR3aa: CAGGNTGELFF
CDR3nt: TGTGCTGGGGGAAACACCGGGGAGCTGTTTTTT

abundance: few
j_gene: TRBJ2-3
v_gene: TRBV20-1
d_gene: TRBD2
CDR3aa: CSASQAGRTDTQYF
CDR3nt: TGCAGTGCATCCCAAGCGGGGCGCACAGATACGCAGTATTTT

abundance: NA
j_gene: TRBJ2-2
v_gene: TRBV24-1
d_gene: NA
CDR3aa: CATSDLGGPYNTGELFF
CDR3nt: TGTGCCACCAGTGATTTAGGGGGACCGTATAACACCGGGGAGCTGTTTTTT

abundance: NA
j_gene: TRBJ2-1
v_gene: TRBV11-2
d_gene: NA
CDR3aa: CASSPALASRDEQFF
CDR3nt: TGTGCCAGCAGCCCTGCCCTAGCTTCGAGGGATGAGCAGTTCTTC